The clone carrying this TCR beta chain was seen only a few times. The sample belongs to a study of T cells in Graves' hyperthyroidism and ophthalmopathy. Trimming removed 3 bases from V and 2 bases from J; junction bases left unmatched: 7. The CDR3 covers 16 residues. Germline CDR1 is LNHDA and CDR2 is SQIVND (reference sequence). TCR beta CDR3 region amplification was performed from RNA transcripts. Primed by the HTBI set, a first-round RT-PCR was run on the TCR CDR3. TCRdb re-called the multiplex PCR reads with MiXCR, one entry per CDR3 protein. The sample has about 720,000 distinct CDR3 sequences; 16% are singletons. The diagnostic basis comprised clinical symptoms, serum thyroxine and TRAb, thyroid ultrasound and orbital computed tomography. Cells are PBMCs isolated from 10 ml of fresh blood.

This clonotype was obtained from a young man with Graves' hyperthyroidism. The specimen was blood. V is TRBV19 and J is TRBJ1-5, with TRBD1 identical over 7 bases. CDR3 amino acids: CASSMGRGQRNQPQHF. The CDR3, as DNA: TGTGCCAGTAGTATGGGTCGGGGACAGCGCAATCAGCCCCAGCATTTT. Combining the CDR3 with reference TRBV19 and TRBJ1-5 gives the whole variable domain DGGITQSPKYLFRKEGQNVTLSCEQNLNHDAMYWYRQDPGQGLRLIYYSQIVNDFQKGDIAEGYSVSREKKESFPLTVTSAQKNPTAFYLCASSMGRGQRNQPQHFGDGTRLSIL.